This T cell receptor beta chain was obtained from a study of blood T cell repertoires in COVID-19. Repertoires were generated with immunoSEQ multiplex PCR, while TCRdb's copy carries only in-frame clones and drops some. The sample yields approximately 70,000 clones, around 90% seen once. The CDR3 is 15 residues long. Germline V lookup: CDR1 MGHRA, CDR2 YSYEKL. V was cut by 1 base and J by 4 bases, with 13 bases left in between. The material sequenced was peripheral blood. The TCR comes from a human donor in a cohort sampled during active COVID-19. The gene calls are TRBV4-1 and TRBJ1-2; D is unresolved. CDR3 protein: CASSQGQARIYGYTF. The CDR3 DNA is TGCGCCAGCAGCCAAGGTCAGGCCCGTATCTATGGCTACACCTTC.